This paragraph covers one TCR beta chain sequence. Antigen specificity is unknown. These data are taken from a study of graft-versus-host responses after intestinal transplantation. The length of the CDR3 is 15 residues. Trimming removed 5 bases at V and 5 bases at J, with 18 bases between. Germline values: CDR1 SNHLY, CDR2 FYNNEI. Study-level findings and limits: Graft-donor T cell macrochimerism coincided with high graft-versus-host to host-versus-graft clonal ratios in allografts.

Assay: immunoSEQ multiplex PCR; the TCRdb copy retains only in-frame clones and omits some. The table lists approximately 77,000 clones, about 89% of them singletons. The source of this sequence is a human donor who received an intestinal transplant. The sequenced sample was unstimulated CD4+ T cells sorted from spleen or lymph node cells, obtained before intestinal transplant. The V gene is TRBV2, the J gene TRBJ2-5; a possible D gene is TRBD1 (6 bases). In DNA form, the CDR3 reads TGTGCCAGCAGTCGGCCCTGGGGGCCACGGGAGACCCAGTACTTC. This encodes CASSRPWGPRETQYF.